This T cell receptor (beta chain) was sequenced in a study of blood T cell repertoires in COVID-19 (dated by TCRdb to the early 2020s). Looking at the study overall: ImmuneRACE Cohort 3 recovered participants were defined by two consecutive negative NP/OP PCR tests, healthcare professional clearance, or symptom resolution. The dataset comprised deeply sampled blood TCRbeta repertoires from subjects exposed to, actively infected with, or recovered from COVID-19. The material from the prospective study consisted of cDNA or gDNA derived from T cells, B-cell-depleted T cells, or PBMCs. Nearly every sample came with metadata listing a de-identified subject ID, COVID-19 status, age in years and sex. Collaborator samples came from the United States, Italy and Spain and covered acute and convalescent phases of COVID-19. The repertoires were released in a freely available public database meant as a resource for research on the immune response to SARS-CoV-2. HLA class I and class II types, where available, came from metadata supplied by the sample provider rather than from assay-based typing. Samples were obtained from the ongoing ImmuneRACE study (first 160 participants) and from roughly 1,300 subjects provided by 6 global collaborators. Overall study outcomes, separate from this receptor: The amount of clinical and demographic metadata varied by source and participant and was provided uncurated.

V loses 3 bases of germline sequence and J loses 4 bases, and the interval between the two ends is 9 bases. The CDR3 spans 14 residues, from the cysteine through the phenylalanine. The sequence is cut down to CDR3 DNA, 42 bases in frame from base 1. As encoded in the germline V gene, CDR1 is SGHTA while CDR2 is FQGNSA. TCRbeta CDR3 regions were amplified from genomic DNA by means of the immunoSEQ Assay, a bias-controlled multiplex PCR. The paper's data handling went like this. Nucleated cell counts per sample were estimated from amplification of reference gene primers within the assay. Sequence reads were collapsed and filtered to measure the absolute abundance of every unique TCRbeta CDR3 rearrangement. Productive Simpson clonality was computed per sample as the square root of Simpson's diversity index over productive rearrangements. As stored in TCRdb, this immuneACCESS dataset retains in-frame rearrangements with V and J assigned. A fraction of the clones does not appear; measured against another copy, unresolved V genes explain less than half of the discrepancy, and the remainder lacks a known reason. V and J calls plus clone size are reproduced from that table; the DNA served to infer D and trimming. The sample table holds a few hundred thousand clones, of which around 87% were seen once. The ten largest clones take up roughly 1.9% of the sample.

Enrolling through a virtual design, the prospective study's participants ranged in age from roughly 18 to 89 years and lived across 24 United States geographic areas. In the prospective study, participants were assigned to cohorts based on the clinical history participants reported in a screening survey and a study questionnaire. Each participant in the prospective study had whole blood, serum and a nasopharyngeal or oropharyngeal swab collected by mobile phlebotomists. Additional blood draws and questionnaires over an approximately two-month period could optionally be provided by prospective study participants. Blood samples from the prospective study were shipped frozen or at room temperature prior to DNA extraction. About this clone: Its antigen remains unidentified. Base qualities are not provided; no much larger clone lies one nucleotide away.

The rearrangement joined TRBV7-2 to TRBJ1-4; no confident D gene assignment can be made. Sequenced input: PBMCs or T cells enriched from blood (not recorded which). This receptor was taken from a man in his forties in a cohort exposed to, infected with or recovered from COVID-19 (not recorded which). For the CDR3, the sequence is CASSLFGNNEKLFF. The sequence in DNA is TGTGCCAGCAGCTTGTTCGGGAATAATGAAAAACTGTTTTTT.